This TCR beta chain was identified in a study of blood T cell repertoires in COVID-19. Overall study: The analysed material was cDNA or gDNA that came from T cells, B-cell-depleted T cells, or PBMCs.

CDR1 MNHEY and CDR2 SVGAGI come from the germline V gene. This CDR3 has 15 amino acids. V shed 7 bases, J shed 3 bases, and the junction held 11 bases outside the gene matches. The repertoire was sequenced with immunoSEQ multiplex PCR; TCRdb's copy has only in-frame clones and lacks some. The data hold approximately 250,000 clones, with 75% to 85% observed a single time. The sample taken for sequencing was peripheral blood. This receptor was taken from a human donor in a cohort sampled during active COVID-19. The chain employs TRBV6-5 and TRBJ2-7; 8 positions match TRBD1. CDR3 protein: CASTRSKGQGYEQYF. CDR3 DNA sequence: TGTGCCAGCACCCGAAGCAAAGGACAGGGCTACGAGCAGTACTTC.